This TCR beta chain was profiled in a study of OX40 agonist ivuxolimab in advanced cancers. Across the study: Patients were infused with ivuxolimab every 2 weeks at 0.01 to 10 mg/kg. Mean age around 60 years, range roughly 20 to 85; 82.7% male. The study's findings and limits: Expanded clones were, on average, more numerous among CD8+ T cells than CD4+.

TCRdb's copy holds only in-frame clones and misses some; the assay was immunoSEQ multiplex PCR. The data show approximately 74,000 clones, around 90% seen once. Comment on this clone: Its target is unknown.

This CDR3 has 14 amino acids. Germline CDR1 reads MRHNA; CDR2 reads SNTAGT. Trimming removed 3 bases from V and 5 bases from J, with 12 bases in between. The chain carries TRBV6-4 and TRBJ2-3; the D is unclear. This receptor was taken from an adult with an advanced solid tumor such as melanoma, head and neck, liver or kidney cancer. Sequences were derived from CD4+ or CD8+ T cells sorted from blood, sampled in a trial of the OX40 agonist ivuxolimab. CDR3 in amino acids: CASSERLHGDTQYF. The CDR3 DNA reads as TGTGCCAGCAGTGAAAGGTTGCACGGAGATACGCAGTATTTT.